This T cell receptor (beta chain) was sequenced during a study of spatial heterogeneity in lung cancer. Overall study context: Beta-chain sequences consistently outnumbered alpha-chain sequences in detection. Averaged across combinations, each unique TCR and UMI pairing appeared more than ten times in raw reads, which were uncorrected. Findings of the study overall: The number of expanded tumor alpha and beta chains correlated with mutation number.

The time point: sample taken at primary tumor resection. Frozen PBMC, nontumor lung or tumor provided whole RNA, which was sequenced unsorted. A unique molecular identifier was carried by every single TCR cDNA molecule. A single record per CDR3 protein comes from TCRdb applying MiXCR to the 5' RACE reads. The table lists about 9,600 distinct CDR3 sequences, 7.5% to 9.5% of them singletons. V was shortened by 2 bases and J by 0 bases, with 14 bases between the two germline ends. Germline V CDR1 and CDR2: MNHEY, SVGEGT. CDR3 length equals 17 residues. This clonotype was recorded many times. The antigen remains unidentified.

The sample here was lung tumor tissue, taken at surgery. This chain connects TRBV6-2 or TRBV6-3 to TRBJ2-1, with a tentative D call TRBD2 (5 bases). This TCR derives from a female donor with early-stage non-small cell lung cancer. Written as DNA, the CDR3 is TGTGCCAGCAGTTACAGCCCACAAGAGGGCTCCTACAATGAGCAGTTCTTC. Encoded protein: CASSYSPQEGSYNEQFF.